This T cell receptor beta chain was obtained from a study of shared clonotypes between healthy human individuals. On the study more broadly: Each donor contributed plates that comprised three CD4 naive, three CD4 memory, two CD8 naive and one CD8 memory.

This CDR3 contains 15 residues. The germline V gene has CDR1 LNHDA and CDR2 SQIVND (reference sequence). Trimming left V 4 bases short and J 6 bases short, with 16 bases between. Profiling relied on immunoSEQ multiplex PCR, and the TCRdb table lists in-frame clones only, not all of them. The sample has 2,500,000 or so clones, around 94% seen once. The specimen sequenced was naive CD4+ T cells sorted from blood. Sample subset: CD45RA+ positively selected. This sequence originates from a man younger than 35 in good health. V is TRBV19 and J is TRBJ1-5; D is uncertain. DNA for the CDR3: TGTGCCAGTAGTACCCTTATGATTTCGGGTCAGCCCCAGCATTTT. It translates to CASSTLMISGQPQHF.